The rows below give T cell receptor beta chains drawn from one sample of a study of cytomegalovirus exposure and HLA in healthy donors. Measured with immunoSEQ multiplex PCR; TCRdb has only the in-frame clones, and not every one. The sample contains 85,000 to 95,000 clones, 70% to 85% of which appear only once. Sequenced input: PBMCs. These receptor sequences come from a man in his thirties or forties in good health and CMV-seropositive. Each CDR3 is given with its conserved first and last residue. The order of the fields is D gene, clone size, J gene, V gene, CDR3 protein, CDR3 DNA. D genes are given only for firm matches. Expanded clones are given a class, and other clones once, few, many or no size at all.

D: TRBD1
size: NA
J: TRBJ1-5
V: TRBV6-6
CDR3: CASSATTGEQPQHF
DNA: TGTGCCAGCAGTGCCACGACAGGGGAACAGCCCCAGCATTTT

D: TRBD1
size: NA
J: TRBJ1-5
V: TRBV5-5
CDR3: CASSCPGEGARDYSNQPQHF
DNA: TGTGCCAGCAGCTGCCCCGGCGAGGGGGCGAGAGACTATAGCAATCAGCCCCAGCATTTT

D: TRBD2
size: NA
J: TRBJ2-1
V: TRBV7-2
CDR3: CASSSGTNLFNEQFF
DNA: TGTGCCAGCAGCTCCGGGACTAACCTATTCAATGAGCAGTTCTTC

D: TRBD1
size: once
J: TRBJ1-1
V: TRBV27
CDR3: CASSQTTGINTEAFF
DNA: TGTGCCAGCAGTCAGACGACAGGGATAAACACTGAAGCTTTCTTT

D: NA
size: few
J: TRBJ1-1
V: TRBV28
CDR3: CASSLTGVGTEAFF
DNA: TGTGCCAGCAGTTTAACCGGGGTGGGCACTGAAGCTTTCTTT

D: TRBD2
size: NA
J: TRBJ2-2
V: TRBV5-1
CDR3: CASSLEASGVLTGELFF
DNA: TGCGCCAGCAGCTTGGAGGCTAGCGGGGTTTTGACCGGGGAGCTGTTTTTT

D: NA
size: NA
J: TRBJ1-2
V: TRBV2
CDR3: CASRDDTTGLGYTF
DNA: TGTGCCAGCAGAGATGATACTACAGGTCTTGGCTACACCTTC

D: NA
size: few
J: TRBJ1-1
V: TRBV29-1
CDR3: CSGSGGRAEAFF
DNA: TGCAGCGGGTCGGGGGGCCGCGCTGAAGCTTTCTTT

D: TRBD1
size: NA
J: TRBJ1-2
V: TRBV28
CDR3: CASSLWDRGEGYTF
DNA: TGTGCCAGCAGTTTATGGGACAGGGGAGAAGGCTACACCTTC

D: TRBD1
size: NA
J: TRBJ2-4
V: TRBV19
CDR3: CASSTDRGNIQYF
DNA: TGTGCCAGTAGCACCGACAGGGGAAACATTCAGTACTTC

D: NA
size: few
J: TRBJ1-5
V: TRBV27
CDR3: CASSLRGTNQPQHF
DNA: TGTGCCAGCAGTTTAAGGGGAACTAATCAGCCCCAGCATTTT